This T cell receptor delta chain derives from a study of gamma-delta T cells after stem cell transplantation. To note about this clone: This could be a read error, since a much larger clone is one nucleotide away.

Germline V gives CDR1 GEAIGNYY, CDR2 EKD. The CDR3 is 16 amino acids. Trimming pared 3 bases from V and 9 bases from J, leaving 25 bases between. TCRdb re-processed the RT-PCR reads using CATT. Of 650 to 850 delta-chain clones detected, about 1.2% appear once; the ten largest clones hold 40% to 45%. This receptor was identified in a human donor. It is not recorded whose cells these are; they may come from a transplant donor. The sample was gamma-delta T cells. The V call is TRDV2, the J call TRDJ1; no clear D gene. The CDR3 loop is CACDSMNRETLQELIF. The DNA for the CDR3 is TGTGCCTGTGACTCGATGAACCGAGAGACTCTACAGGAACTCATCTTT.